This T cell receptor beta chain was retrieved from a study of early T cells in non-severe SARS-CoV-2 infection. In the study overall: Sequencing used unsorted whole-blood bulk RNA, so chains lack pairing.

Ten or more counts support this clonotype. The germline V and J ends were trimmed by 2 bases and 6 bases, with 11 bases remaining between them. CDR3 length equals 13 residues. The V gene's germline CDR1 is SGHKS and CDR2 YYEKEE (reference sequence). Each CDR3 protein gets one entry after TCRdb re-called the 5' RACE reads with MiXCR. The sample consists of around 64,000 distinct CDR3 sequences, about an eighth of them appearing once. The sample consisted of whole blood, taken at baseline. The chain has TRBV5-5 and TRBJ1-1, with unresolved D. This receptor was taken from an adult who was a healthcare worker with PCR-confirmed SARS-CoV-2 infection or an uninfected control (not recorded which). DNA for the CDR3: TGTGCCAGCAGCTTTATTCGAGGTGCTGAAGCTTTCTTT. As protein: CASSFIRGAEAFF.